The 9 T cell receptor beta chains presented below share a single source sample, sequenced in a study of OX40 agonist ivuxolimab in advanced cancers. Library preparation was by the immunoSEQ multiplex PCR assay. The source is immuneACCESS, and TCRdb retained only in-frame sequences with V and J called. Part of the clones is not carried over; for the studies checked, unresolved V genes explain less than half of this, and the remainder is unexplained. The sample contains some 83,000 clones, approximately 84% of them found a single time. The ten largest make up 6.5% to 8% of the sample. The sequencing here drew on CD4+ or CD8+ T cells sorted from blood, taken in a trial of the OX40 agonist ivuxolimab. These receptors were obtained from an adult with an advanced solid tumor such as melanoma, head and neck, liver or kidney cancer.

This CDR3 reads CASSSGRGAEAFF. CDR3 sequence (DNA): TGTGCCAGCAGTTCCGGGCGGGGCGCTGAAGCTTTCTTT. This chain links TRBV27 with TRBJ1-1; a weak D match, TRBD1 (5 bases). The CDR3 has 13 residues. The V end was cut by 4 bases, the J end by 6 bases, with 12 bases between. From germline, CDR1 is MNHEY and CDR2 SMNVEV (reference sequence).

In DNA, the CDR3 is TGTGCCAGCAGCGTCGACAGCCACCGGGGACTTGTTACAGATACGCAGTATTTT. Protein sequence: CASSVDSHRGLVTDTQYF. The chain links TRBV9 to TRBJ2-3, with D tentatively TRBD2 (6 bases). V was trimmed by 2 bases and J by 3 bases, leaving 22 bases between them. The CDR3 has 18 residues. CDR1 SGDLS and CDR2 YYNGEE come from the germline V gene.

Only one count was recorded for this clone. The chain couples TRBV27 to TRBJ1-2; 10 nucleotides match TRBD1. V lost 3 bases and J lost 0; bases outside the gene matches: 4. The germline V gene has CDR1 MNHEY and CDR2 SMNVEV (reference sequence). This CDR3 is 16 amino acids long. The CDR3 sequence: CASSLTGGAPNYGYTF. The CDR3 DNA reads TGTGCCAGCAGTTTGACAGGGGGCGCCCCTAACTATGGCTACACCTTC.

The V call is TRBV27, the J call TRBJ2-1; 8 bases align to TRBD1. Germline V gene data show CDR1 as MNHEY and CDR2 as SMNVEV (reference sequence). Losses at the gene ends were 2 bases for V and 7 bases for J; bases not matched to a gene: 7. The CDR3 sequence is 15 residues long. The CDR3 reads CASSLNTWDRNEQFF. The CDR3 DNA reads as TGTGCCAGCAGTTTAAATACGTGGGACAGGAATGAGCAGTTCTTC.

The sample holds a few counts of this clone. This chain connects TRBV23-1 to TRBJ1-3, with D possibly matching TRBD1 (6 bases). TRBV23-1 counts as an open reading frame of uncertain function. V was shortened by 7 bases and J by 3 bases, with 13 bases between the two germline ends. The CDR3 covers 14 residues. The CDR3 DNA reads as TGCGCCAGCAATTCACAGGGAGTTGGAAACACCATATATTTT. The encoded protein is CASNSQGVGNTIYF.

The V call is TRBV27, the J call TRBJ2-2, with D perhaps TRBD1 (5 bases). CDR3 length: 14 amino acids. Trimming stripped 4 bases from V and 0 bases from J, with 6 bases between. The germline CDR1 and CDR2 sequences are MNHEY and SMNVEV (reference sequence). CDR3 amino acids: CASSSGSNTGELFF. The CDR3 DNA sequence: TGTGCCAGCAGTTCAGGGTCGAACACCGGGGAGCTGTTTTTT.

V usage is TRBV6-6 and J usage is TRBJ1-5, with D possibly matching TRBD1 (5 bases). The CDR3 runs 12 residues. In germline, CDR1 is MNHNY, CDR2 SVGAGI (reference sequence). CDR3 in amino acids: CASRDSNQPQHF. The CDR3 bases are TGTGCTTCCCGGGACAGCAATCAGCCCCAGCATTTT.

This clone came up once. The chain couples TRBV7-8 to TRBJ2-5, with 14 bases matching TRBD2. The closer fit of TRBJ2-7 to the DNA end suggests the J call may be wrong. The V gene's germline CDR1 is SGHVS and CDR2 FQNEAQ. The CDR3 runs 17 residues. The CDR3 here is CASSLGLAGGSGYEQYF. The CDR3 coding sequence is TGTGCCAGCAGCCTTGGACTAGCGGGAGGTTCGGGATACGAGCAGTACTTC.

The chain recombines TRBV7-2 with TRBJ1-2, with D perhaps TRBD1 (6 bases). Trimming took off 1 base at V and 8 bases at J, with 14 bases between the two ends. The CDR3 is 14 residues long. The germline V gene has CDR1 SGHTA and CDR2 FQGNSA. Written as DNA, the CDR3 is TGTGCCAGCAGCTTAGGGCAGGGGCATGGAGGCTACACCTTC. This encodes CASSLGQGHGGYTF.